These 23 T cell receptor beta chains share one sample of origin, sequenced in a study of T-cell reconstitution after alpha-beta-depleted transplantation in children. Library preparation (for TCRbeta) was performed with unique molecular identifiers. In TCRdb, the PCR reads were re-called with MiXCR into one record per CDR3 protein. The sample lists around 500,000 distinct CDR3 sequences; approximately 13% were seen once. The source was PBMCs from the stem cell graft donor, collected from the stem cell graft. The source of these receptors is a human donor who donated a stem cell graft to a child with combined immunodeficiency.

The chain uses TRBV6-5 and TRBJ2-5, with TRBD2 identical over 10 bases. With 2 bases clipped from V and 4 bases from J, the junction kept 7 bases outside the gene matches. CDR3 length: 16 residues. Germline lookup yields CDR1 MNHEY and CDR2 SVGAGI. CDR3 nucleotide sequence: TGTGCCAGCAGTTACCTTCCAGCGGGGGGGGCAGAGACCCAGTACTTC. Translating gives CASSYLPAGGAETQYF.

Only a few counts were recorded for this clonotype. The rearrangement uses TRBV30 and TRBJ2-5, with 7 bases fitting TRBD2. Trimming took 3 bases from V and 3 from J; bases not matched to a gene: 10. The CDR3 runs 15 residues. Germline CDR1 and CDR2: GTSNPN and SVGIG (reference sequence). This CDR3 reads CAWRKTRDYKETQYF. In DNA, the CDR3 is TGTGCCTGGAGAAAAACCCGGGACTACAAAGAGACCCAGTACTTC.

This clonotype was found a few times. V and J are TRBV6-6 and TRBJ1-1; 7 positions match TRBD1. CDR1 and CDR2 (germline): MNHNY, SVGAGI (reference sequence). CDR3 size: 13 residues. The trim removed 2 bases at V and 7 bases at J, leaving 4 bases unmatched. The CDR3 coding sequence is TGTGCCAGCAGTTACCAGGGGGGATATGAAGCTTTCTTT. Protein sequence: CASSYQGGYEAFF.

This clonotype was found a few times. The chain links TRBV6-5 to TRBJ2-6, with 8 bases matching TRBD1. The V gene's germline CDR1 is MNHEY and CDR2 SVGAGI. The CDR3 runs to 15 residues. The V and J ends lost 4 bases and 3 bases, in that order; junction bases with no gene match: 2. CDR3 bases: TGTGCCAGCAGTTGGACAGGGATTGGGGCCAACGTCCTGACTTTC. This sequence encodes CASSWTGIGANVLTF.

This clonotype was detected ten times or more. The chain combines TRBV10-3 with TRBJ2-5; TRBD1 might be the D (5 bases). The germline V gene encodes CDR1 ENHRY and CDR2 SYGVKD. This CDR3 is built from 14 residues. Trimming stripped 7 bases from V and 2 bases from J, with 14 bases between. The CDR3 sequence is CAIKGIGQQETQYF. Here the CDR3 DNA reads TGTGCCATCAAGGGTATTGGACAACAAGAGACCCAGTACTTC.

The rearrangement uses TRBV20-1 and TRBJ2-5, with TRBD1 as a possible D gene (7 bases). The V end lost 4 bases, the J end lost 5 bases, and 14 bases lay between the germline ends. CDR1 is DFQATT and CDR2 is SNEGSKA in the germline V gene (reference sequence). The CDR3 contains 13 residues. CDR3 sequence reads: CSAKSTGRETQYF. The CDR3 DNA sequence: TGCAGTGCTAAGTCGACAGGGAGGGAGACCCAGTACTTC.

This clonotype was counted at least ten times. V is TRBV12-3 or TRBV12-4 and J is TRBJ1-1, with D possibly TRBD1 on 6 matching bases. This CDR3 comprises 14 residues. V gave up 3 bases and J gave up 1 base, with 9 bases separating them. CDR3 amino acids: CASSFTGANTEAFF. In DNA form, the CDR3 reads TGTGCCAGCAGTTTTACGGGGGCGAACACTGAAGCTTTCTTT.

This sequence joins TRBV7-9 and TRBJ2-2; D is undetermined. The V gene's germline CDR1 is SEHNR and CDR2 FQNEAQ (reference sequence). The CDR3 loop spans 13 amino acids. V was cut by 7 bases and J by 6 bases, with 12 bases left in between. As DNA, the CDR3 is TGTGCCAGCATCCTAAGAGTTTCCGGGGAGCTGTTTTTT. This encodes CASILRVSGELFF.

This clonotype has just a few counts. The chain combines TRBV2 with TRBJ2-4, with D hard to call. CDR1 is SNHLY and CDR2 is FYNNEI in the germline V gene. The CDR3 consists of 12 residues. Trimming removed 3 bases from V and 5 bases from J, with 5 bases in between. CDR3 in amino acids: CASSDQENIQYF. Written as DNA, the CDR3 is TGTGCCAGCAGTGATCAAGAAAACATTCAGTACTTC. Using reference TRBV2 and TRBJ2-4 for the parts outside the CDR3, the full variable domain is EPEVTQTPSHQVTQMGQEVILRCVPISNHLYFYWYRQILGQKVEFLVSFYNNEISEKSEIFDDQFSVERPDGSNFTLKIRSTKLEDSAMYFCASSDQENIQYFGAGTRLSVL.

This clonotype was seen a few times. The chain is built from TRBV9 and TRBJ2-2; 11 bases fit TRBD1. This CDR3 has 17 residues. The V segment lost 3 bases and the J segment 7 bases; nucleotides outside the gene matches: 11. The germline V gene has CDR1 SGDLS and CDR2 YYNGEE. The CDR3 reads CASSEKGQGDLGGELFF. The CDR3 region has the DNA TGTGCCAGCAGCGAGAAGGGACAGGGGGATTTAGGCGGGGAGCTGTTTTTT.

This clonotype has more than one count but fewer than ten. The chain is built from TRBV30 and TRBJ1-2, with a tentative D call TRBD1 (5 bases). Looked up from germline, CDR1 is GTSNPN and CDR2 is SVGIG (reference sequence). The CDR3 runs to 13 residues. Between the trimmed V and J ends, which lost 4 bases and 2 bases, there was a span of 11 bases. As DNA, the CDR3 is TGTGCCTGGACGGGGGGTGAGAACTATGGCTACACCTTC. Amino acids: CAWTGGENYGYTF. Variable domain in full (rest from reference TRBV30 and TRBJ1-2): SQTIHQWPATLVQPVGSPLSLECTVEGTSNPNLYWYRQAAGRGLQLLFYSVGIGQISSEVPQNLSASRPQDRQFILSSKKLLLSDSGFYLCAWTGGENYGYTFGSGTRLTVV.

In its sample, this clonotype was seen a few times. The V and J genes are TRBV5-1 and TRBJ2-1; 7 bases fit TRBD2. CDR3 length: 16 amino acids. V shed 4 bases and J 4 bases; nucleotides not matched to a gene: 11. Per germline, CDR1 SGHRS and CDR2 YFSETQ. The CDR3 nucleotides read TGCGCCAGCAGCCGGGGGGAGTTACACTTTTACAATGAGCAGTTCTTC. It yields the protein CASSRGELHFYNEQFF.

This clonotype was counted between two and nine times. V is TRBV7-9 and J is TRBJ2-1, with D maybe TRBD2 (6 bases). CDR3 length equals 15 residues. Germline V CDR1 and CDR2: SEHNR, FQNEAQ (reference sequence). The germline V and J ends were trimmed by 4 bases and 1 base, with 11 bases remaining between them. The CDR3 region is CASSSIGGSYNEQFF. In DNA form, the CDR3 reads TGTGCCAGCAGCTCGATCGGGGGTTCCTACAATGAGCAGTTCTTC.

This clonotype was seen many times. This chain connects TRBV12-3 or TRBV12-4 to TRBJ2-5, with 10 positions matching TRBD2. J lost 2 bases, V lost 5 bases, and 11 bases had no gene match. CDR3 size: 17 residues. The CDR3 loop reads CASSVSSGGPVQETQYF. The CDR3 nucleotides are TGTGCCAGCAGTGTTTCTAGCGGGGGCCCTGTACAAGAGACCCAGTACTTC.

This clonotype appeared many times. The chain has TRBV5-6 and TRBJ2-5, with D unresolved. The CDR3 consists of 15 residues. V was pared by 2 bases and J by 2 bases, with 13 bases between. The germline V gene has CDR1 SGHDT and CDR2 YYEEEE. The CDR3 coding sequence is TGTGCCAGCAGCTTTTACGGGCAGCTACAAGAGACCCAGTACTTC. It translates to CASSFYGQLQETQYF. Using reference TRBV5-6 and TRBJ2-5 for the parts outside the CDR3, the full variable domain is DAGVTQSPTHLIKTRGQQVTLRCSPKSGHDTVSWYQQALGQGPQFIFQYYEEEERQRGNFPDRFSGHQFPNYSSELNVNALLLGDSALYLCASSFYGQLQETQYFGPGTRLLVL.

This clonotype was seen a handful of times. The chain is built from TRBV29-1 and TRBJ2-5; D is uncertain. The CDR3 sequence is 12 residues long. Germline V gives CDR1 SQVTM, CDR2 ANQGSEA. Trimming took off 7 bases at V and 5 bases at J, with 14 bases between the two ends. CDR3 in DNA: TGCAGCGCCACTGGCCTGAGGGAGACCCAGTACTTC. Its translation: CSATGLRETQYF.

In this sample, this clonotype turned up once. This chain joins TRBV19 and TRBJ2-7; D might be TRBD1 (5 bases). Looked up from germline, CDR1 is LNHDA and CDR2 is SQIVND (reference sequence). Trimming left V 8 bases short and J 7 bases short, with 18 bases between. CDR3 length: 13 residues. This chain's CDR3 is CASSTRATGEQYF. The CDR3 DNA sequence: TGTGCCAGTTCCACCAGGGCGACTGGGGAGCAGTACTTC. The complete variable domain, with remaining parts taken from reference TRBV19 and TRBJ2-7, reads DGGITQSPKYLFRKEGQNVTLSCEQNLNHDAMYWYRQDPGQGLRLIYYSQIVNDFQKGDIAEGYSVSREKKESFPLTVTSAQKNPTAFYLCASSTRATGEQYFGPGTRLTVT.

The genes are TRBV12-3 or TRBV12-4 and TRBJ2-1; D possibly corresponds to TRBD1 (5 bases). Trimming pared 3 bases from V and 6 bases from J, leaving 15 bases between. The CDR3 is 15 residues long. The CDR3 nucleotides are TGTGCCAGCAGTTTGGCCTTTGACAGACTCAATGAGCAGTTCTTC. Residues: CASSLAFDRLNEQFF.

This clonotype has only a few counts. CDR3 bases: TGTGCCAGCAGTCCGGGGATTGGAGGTCAGCCCCAGCATTTT. Translated: CASSPGIGGQPQHF. The chain couples TRBV27 to TRBJ1-5; unclear D gene. The CDR3 is 14 residues long. The germline V gene encodes CDR1 MNHEY and CDR2 SMNVEV (reference sequence). V lost 5 bases and J 6 bases, leaving 14 bases between the germline ends.

By proportion, this clonotype is medium-sized. The CDR3 nucleotides are TGCGCCAGCAGCCAAGAGCTAGCGGGGGAAACCGGGGAGCTGTTTTTT. Translated: CASSQELAGETGELFF. The chain couples TRBV4-3 to TRBJ2-2, with 10 bases aligning to TRBD2. Germline V gene sequence: CDR1 LGHNA, CDR2 YSLEER. CDR3 length equals 16 residues. The J segment lost 5 bases and the V segment lost 0 bases, leaving 3 bases of the junction unmatched.

This clonotype was seen many times. The genes are TRBV10-3 and TRBJ1-2, with a weak D call TRBD1 (5 bases). V was cut by 6 bases and J by 2 bases, with 16 bases left in between. Per the germline V gene, CDR1 is ENHRY and CDR2 is SYGVKD. This CDR3 contains 15 residues. The CDR3 DNA follows: TGTGCCATCAGGCCCTCCCCGGGACGCAACTATGGCTACACCTTC. Its translation: CAIRPSPGRNYGYTF.

In this sample, this clonotype turned up a few times. The chain is built from TRBV20-1 and TRBJ2-3; TRBD2 matches at 10 bases. CDR3 length equals 13 residues. V dropped 3 bases and J dropped 10; count of bases not matched to a gene: 7. Per germline, CDR1 DFQATT and CDR2 SNEGSKA (reference sequence). CDR3 bases: TGCAGTGCTAGCCTAGCGGGGGTTGGGGCGCAGTATTTT. Its translation: CSASLAGVGAQYF.

This chain connects TRBV9 to TRBJ2-3, with TRBD2 matching over 10 bases. This CDR3 spans 17 amino acids. V shed 0 bases, J shed 2 bases, and the junction held 6 bases outside the gene matches. CDR1 is SGDLS, CDR2 YYNGEE, per germline. The chain's CDR3 is CASSVEGLAGDTDTQYF. The CDR3 DNA is TGTGCCAGCAGCGTAGAAGGGCTAGCGGGAGACACAGATACGCAGTATTTT.